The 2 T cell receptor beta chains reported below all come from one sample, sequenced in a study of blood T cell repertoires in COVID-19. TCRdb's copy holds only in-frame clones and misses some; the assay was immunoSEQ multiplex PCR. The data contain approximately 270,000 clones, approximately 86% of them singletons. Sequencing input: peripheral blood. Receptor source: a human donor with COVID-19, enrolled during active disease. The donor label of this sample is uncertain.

CDR3 region: CASSFQAGQETQYF. CDR3 DNA: TGTGCCAGCAGTTTTCAGGCGGGACAGGAGACCCAGTACTTC. The V gene is TRBV6-4, the J gene TRBJ2-5, with a tentative D call TRBD1 (7 bases). Trimming shortened V by 5 bases and J by 5 bases, and 15 bases separated the two germline ends. The CDR3 contains 14 residues. Germline V gene sequence: CDR1 MRHNA, CDR2 SNTAGT.

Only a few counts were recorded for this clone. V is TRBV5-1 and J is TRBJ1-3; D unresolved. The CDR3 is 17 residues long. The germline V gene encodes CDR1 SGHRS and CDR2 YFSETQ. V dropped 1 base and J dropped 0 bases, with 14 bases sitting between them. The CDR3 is CASSLFPGGDSGNTIYF. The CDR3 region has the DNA TGCGCCAGCAGCTTGTTTCCCGGAGGAGACTCTGGAAACACCATATATTTT.